The 8 T cell receptor beta chains below come from one sample, sequenced in a study of radiation and T cells in renal cell carcinoma. Regarding time point: baseline pretreatment blood. Treatment: 15 Gy SBRT to primary tumor, nephrectomy 4 weeks later. Data came from immunoSEQ multiplex PCR; TCRdb stores just in-frame clones and leaves some out. The sample consists of 140,000 or so clones, about 88% of them appearing once. Sequences were derived from blood, sampled from a patient whose treatment included radiotherapy and nephrectomy. These TCRs come from a woman aged 50 to 60 with renal cell carcinoma.

The chain carries TRBV5-1 and TRBJ2-2; maybe TRBD2 (5 bases). Germline values: CDR1 SGHRS, CDR2 YFSETQ. Trimming removed 0 bases from V and 0 bases from J, with 18 bases in between. This CDR3 region has 19 residues. The CDR3 nucleotides read TGCGCCAGCAGCTTGGACATTGTCTCTAGCTTCGCGAACACCGGGGAGCTGTTTTTT. As protein: CASSLDIVSSFANTGELFF.

The V and J genes are TRBV5-1 and TRBJ2-1; 14 bases map to TRBD2. Germline V lookup: CDR1 SGHRS, CDR2 YFSETQ. V trimming: 5 bases; J trimming: 3 bases; junction bases outside the gene matches: 1. The CDR3 extends over 15 amino acids. The CDR3, as DNA: TGCGCCAGCAGGGGGACTAGCGGGGGCTACAATGAGCAGTTCTTC. Protein sequence: CASRGTSGGYNEQFF.

This chain uses TRBV19 with TRBJ2-1; tentatively, D is TRBD1 or TRBD2 (5 bases each). Germline V gene sequence: CDR1 LNHDA, CDR2 SQIVND (reference sequence). The V end lost 4 bases, the J end lost 0 bases, and 22 bases lay between the germline ends. CDR3 size: 19 residues. The CDR3 loop reads CASSTQPVFSGSSYNEQFF. As DNA, the CDR3 is TGTGCCAGTAGTACTCAGCCCGTATTCTCAGGGAGCTCCTACAATGAGCAGTTCTTC.

This clone has just one count. The DNA of the CDR3 is TGTGCCAGCGCAGCAGGGGTGGGTACGCAGTATTTT. Its translation is CASAAGVGTQYF. The gene calls are TRBV11-3 and TRBJ2-3; possible D gene TRBD1, 6 bases. The CDR3 covers 12 residues. The V gene's germline CDR1 is SGHNT and CDR2 YENEEA. The V gene lost 8 bases and the J gene lost 8 bases, with 14 bases spanning the gap.

The chain carries TRBV4-1 and TRBJ1-5; D might be TRBD1 (6 bases). Germline V gene sequence: CDR1 MGHRA, CDR2 YSYEKL. V dropped 1 base and J dropped 4 bases, with 11 bases sitting between them. CDR3 length equals 15 residues. The CDR3 reads CASSQVGGRNQPQHF. CDR3 in DNA: TGCGCCAGCAGCCAAGTTGGGGGGCGAAATCAGCCCCAGCATTTT.

This clone was picked up one time. V usage is TRBV19 and J usage is TRBJ1-1; a weak D match, TRBD1 (5 bases). Germline CDR1 and CDR2: LNHDA and SQIVND (reference sequence). The V gene lost 5 bases and the J gene lost 10 bases, with 14 bases spanning the gap. The CDR3 loop spans 12 amino acids. CDR3 sequence reads: CASSLRAQVAFF. The CDR3 nucleotides read TGTGCCAGTAGTCTCAGGGCCCAGGTAGCTTTCTTT.

This sequence joins TRBV2 and TRBJ2-6; TRBD1 agrees at 8 bases. Germline CDR1 reads SNHLY; CDR2 reads FYNNEI. J gave up 0 bases and V 7 bases, and 5 bases lay outside the gene matches. The CDR3 loop spans 16 amino acids. The CDR3 here is CASKRGQVSGANVLTF. The CDR3 DNA reads as TGTGCCAGCAAAAGGGGACAGGTCTCTGGGGCCAACGTCCTGACTTTC.

The V call is TRBV15, the J call TRBJ1-4; no firm D call. Trimming took 0 bases from V and 8 from J, leaving 4 bases between them. Germline V gene lookup returns CDR1 LNHNV and CDR2 YYDKDF (reference sequence). This CDR3 spans 12 amino acids. The CDR3 nucleotides are TGTGCCACCAGCAGAGATGTGGAAAAACTGTTTTTT. Translating gives CATSRDVEKLFF.